Presented here are 7 T cell receptor beta chains from one specimen sequenced in a study of blood T cell repertoires in COVID-19. The protocol was immunoSEQ multiplex PCR, while the TCRdb copy is restricted to in-frame clones and leaves out a portion. The repertoire holds 200,000 to 250,000 clones, with 85% as singletons. Sequenced input: peripheral blood. These TCRs come from a woman aged 70-85 years with COVID-19, enrolled during active disease.

CDR3 in amino acids: CASSLEARLAGGETQYF. The CDR3 bases are TGTGCCAGCAGCTTAGAAGCGCGGCTAGCGGGGGGAGAGACCCAGTACTTC. The genes are TRBV11-3 and TRBJ2-5; TRBD2 agrees at 11 bases. V lost 0 bases, J lost 4 bases, and 7 bases stayed unmatched. There are 17 residues in the CDR3. The germline gives CDR1 SGHNT, CDR2 YENEEA.

This clone was found a few times. The chain carries TRBV9 and TRBJ2-4; TRBD1 aligns across 7 bases. J lost 9 bases, V lost 0 bases, and 12 bases had no gene match. This CDR3 contains 16 residues. Looked up from germline, CDR1 is SGDLS and CDR2 is YYNGEE. CDR3 protein: CASSVDPGQNLGIQYF. The CDR3 DNA is TGTGCCAGCAGCGTAGATCCGGGACAGAATCTAGGCATTCAGTACTTC.

Comment on this clone: An end of the junction does not agree with germline; a read error may underlie this. The rearrangement joins TRBV29-1 to TRBJ1-4; D gene ambiguous. Germline V gene sequence: CDR1 SQVTM, CDR2 ANQGSEA. The CDR3 sequence is 11 residues long. As DNA, the CDR3 is TGCAGCGTTGATATGGGCGCCGGCGGGCTTTTT. This codes for CSVDMGAGGLF.

V gene TRBV11-2 combines with J gene TRBJ2-2; 13 bases align to TRBD2. The germline V gene has CDR1 SGHAT and CDR2 FQNNGV. V lost 4 bases to trimming and J lost 1 base; unmatched junction nucleotides: 0. This CDR3 is built from 16 residues. In DNA form, the CDR3 reads TGTGCCAGCAGCTGGACTAGCGGGAGGAACACCGGGGAGCTGTTTTTT. This codes for CASSWTSGRNTGELFF.

The CDR3, as DNA: TGTGCCAGTAGTACGGACAGAGAAATGAACACTGAAGCTTTCTTT. This gives the protein CASSTDREMNTEAFF. The chain combines TRBV19 with TRBJ1-1, with D maybe TRBD1 (6 bases). Per the germline V gene, CDR1 is LNHDA and CDR2 is SQIVND (reference sequence). This CDR3 comprises 15 residues. V lost 4 bases to trimming and J lost 0 bases, with 12 bases between them.

Only one count was recorded for this clone. The J gene is TRBJ1-5, the V gene TRBV19; D remains unclear. Trimming took 10 bases from V and 3 from J, leaving 19 bases between them. Per germline, CDR1 LNHDA and CDR2 SQIVND (reference sequence). The CDR3 extends over 15 amino acids. CDR3: CATSTQKRPNQPQHF. CDR3 DNA: TGTGCCACCTCGACACAGAAACGGCCCAATCAGCCCCAGCATTTT.

The sample holds a few counts of this clone. V gene TRBV19 combines with J gene TRBJ1-1; D possibly corresponds to TRBD1 (6 bases). The CDR3 sequence is 14 residues long. From germline, CDR1 is LNHDA and CDR2 SQIVND (reference sequence). V gave up 6 bases and J gave up 0 bases, with 11 bases separating them. CDR3: CASSGQTMNTEAFF. CDR3 coding DNA: TGTGCCAGTAGCGGACAGACCATGAACACTGAAGCTTTCTTT. Filled out from reference TRBV19 and TRBJ1-1, the complete variable domain reads DGGITQSPKYLFRKEGQNVTLSCEQNLNHDAMYWYRQDPGQGLRLIYYSQIVNDFQKGDIAEGYSVSREKKESFPLTVTSAQKNPTAFYLCASSGQTMNTEAFFGQGTRLTVV.